Each of the 23 T cell receptor beta chains below was sequenced from the same sample in a study of post-analysis software for immune sequencing data. General study points: Patients carried roughly five TRBV segments more frequently than controls did, and TRBV5-6, TRBV5-1 and TRBV20-1 were among them.

Their specific antigens are unknown. Tagging with unique molecular identifiers was a feature of the TCR beta cDNA libraries. From the PCR reads, TCRdb called clonotypes with MiXCR, one entry per CDR3 protein. The sample holds hundreds of thousands of distinct CDR3 sequences, about 27% seen once. What was sequenced was blood. Receptors originate from a girl aged 5-17 years with multiple sclerosis.

The chain carries TRBV15 and TRBJ2-1; no reliable D call. The germline V and J ends were trimmed by 5 bases and 2 bases, with 4 bases remaining between them. This CDR3 is 12 amino acids long. Germline V gene sequence: CDR1 LNHNV, CDR2 YYDKDF (reference sequence). CDR3 loop: CATSQAYNEQFF. The CDR3 DNA sequence: TGTGCCACCAGCCAAGCCTACAATGAGCAGTTCTTC.

The rearrangement links TRBV7-9 to TRBJ2-3, with D perhaps TRBD1 or TRBD2 (6 bases each). Trimming shortened V by 1 base and J by 0 bases, and 17 bases separated the two germline ends. CDR1 is SEHNR and CDR2 is FQNEAQ in the germline V gene (reference sequence). This CDR3 region has 18 residues. The CDR3 region has the DNA TGTGCCAGCAGCTTAGGGGGGGCGAGGACTCCTAGCACAGATACGCAGTATTTT. It encodes CASSLGGARTPSTDTQYF. Supplemented by reference TRBV7-9 and TRBJ2-3, the full variable domain reads DTGVSQNPRHKITKRGQNVTFRCDPISEHNRLYWYRQTLGQGPEFLTYFQNEAQLEKSRLLSDRFSAERPKGSFSTLEIQRTEQGDSAMYLCASSLGGARTPSTDTQYFGPGTRLTVL.

This clonotype was counted a few times. The chain couples TRBV7-9 to TRBJ2-1; 13 bases are a match to TRBD2. V lost 8 bases, J lost 14 bases, and 3 bases stayed unmatched. Germline CDR1 SEHNR, CDR2 FQNEAQ (reference sequence). The CDR3 has 11 residues. The CDR3: CASGTSGNEFF. CDR3 bases: TGTGCCAGCGGGACTAGCGGGAACGAGTTCTTC.

This clonotype showed up just a few times. The V call is TRBV20-1, the J call TRBJ1-4; D not resolved. Trimming removed 6 bases from V and 5 bases from J, with 16 bases in between. The CDR3 runs 14 residues. Per the germline V gene, CDR1 is DFQATT and CDR2 is SNEGSKA (reference sequence). CDR3 nucleotides: TGCAGTGCGGATTACAGAACGATAAATGAAAAACTGTTTTTT. Translating gives CSADYRTINEKLFF.

This clonotype was seen a handful of times. This chain joins TRBV7-2 and TRBJ2-7, with 9 bases identical to TRBD2. The CDR3 sequence is 19 residues long. J was trimmed by 6 bases and V by 5 bases; bases with no gene match: 23. Germline V gives CDR1 SGHTA, CDR2 FQGNSA. In DNA, the CDR3 is TGTGCCAGCAGCGACCTGGCACCTATAGCGGGAGAGGGTCGGTCCGAGCAGTACTTC. Residues: CASSDLAPIAGEGRSEQYF.

About this clonotype itself: An end of the junction does not agree with germline; a read error may underlie this. The chain couples TRBV5-5 to TRBJ2-4; 7 bases are shared with TRBD1. CDR1 and CDR2 from the germline V gene are SGHKS and YYEKEE (reference sequence). The CDR3 consists of 17 residues. The CDR3 DNA reads as TGTGCCAGCAGCATTGGGACAGACCAATTAGCCAAAAACATTCAGTGCTTC. This encodes CASSIGTDQLAKNIQCF.

This clonotype was seen ten or more times. The chain is built from TRBV9 and TRBJ2-3, with D hard to call. The CDR3 sequence is 14 residues long. Trimming took off 2 bases at V and 2 bases at J, with 9 bases between the two ends. CDR1 is SGDLS and CDR2 is YYNGEE in the germline V gene. The CDR3, as DNA: TGTGCCAGCAGCGTGAGTAGCCACACAGATACGCAGTATTTT. It encodes CASSVSSHTDTQYF. The entire variable domain, with the rest obtained from reference TRBV9 and TRBJ2-3, is as follows: DSGVTQTPKHLITATGQRVTLRCSPRSGDLSVYWYQQSLDQGLQFLIQYYNGEERAKGNILERFSAQQFPDLHSELNLSSLELGDSALYFCASSVSSHTDTQYFGPGTRLTVL.

This chain links TRBV7-2 with TRBJ2-1; D gene ambiguous. The length of the CDR3 is 16 residues. The germline V and J ends were trimmed by 0 bases and 9 bases, with 18 bases remaining between them. Germline V CDR1 and CDR2: SGHTA, FQGNSA. The CDR3 DNA reads TGTGCCAGCAGCTTAGCGTCGTCAATAGGATACCGTGAGCAGTTCTTC. It translates to CASSLASSIGYREQFF.

The chain has TRBV28 and TRBJ2-4; perhaps TRBD1 as D (6 bases). The CDR3 is 16 amino acids. Germline loops: CDR1 MDHEN, CDR2 SYDVKM. V lost 2 bases to trimming and J lost 3 bases, with 14 bases between them. The CDR3 region is CASSLIGRGSKNIQYF. CDR3 nucleotide sequence: TGTGCCAGCAGTTTAATCGGCAGGGGAAGCAAAAACATTCAGTACTTC.

The genes are TRBV7-8 and TRBJ2-1, with 8 positions matching TRBD1. CDR3 length: 16 amino acids. V lost 3 bases to trimming and J lost 9 bases; unmatched junction nucleotides: 13. Germline V lookup: CDR1 SGHVS, CDR2 FQNEAQ. CDR3 sequence reads: CASSLRTGWSPLEQFF. The CDR3 DNA reads as TGTGCCAGCAGCTTGCGGACAGGGTGGTCTCCTCTTGAGCAGTTCTTC.

This clonotype has only a few counts. The chain joins TRBV28 to TRBJ2-4, with a tentative D call TRBD2 (5 bases). Looked up from germline, CDR1 is MDHEN and CDR2 is SYDVKM. Trimming removed 5 bases from V and 0 bases from J, with 11 bases in between. The CDR3 has 15 amino acids. Here the CDR3 reads CASSARGIAKNIQYF. The CDR3 DNA follows: TGTGCCAGCAGTGCTCGGGGTATAGCCAAAAACATTCAGTACTTC. The complete variable domain, with remaining parts taken from reference TRBV28 and TRBJ2-4, reads DVKVTQSSRYLVKRTGEKVFLECVQDMDHENMFWYRQDPGLGLRLIYFSYDVKMKEKGDIPEGYSVSREKKERFSLILESASTNQTSMYLCASSARGIAKNIQYFGAGTRLSVL.

In this sample, this clonotype turned up once. The genes are TRBV15 and TRBJ2-7; D is uncertain. The J call could be wrong; TRBJ2-4 is a better fit for the DNA end. The CDR3 covers 16 residues. Per the germline V gene, CDR1 is LNHNV and CDR2 is YYDKDF (reference sequence). The CDR3 sequence: CATSSALFKTKNIQYF. Written as DNA, the CDR3 is TGTGCCACCAGCAGTGCCCTGTTTAAAACCAAAAACATTCAGTACTTC.

This clonotype was seen only a few times. CDR3 region: CSARRGAPNSPLHF. The CDR3 bases are TGCAGTGCTAGGAGGGGGGCCCCTAATTCACCCCTCCACTTT. The chain has TRBV20-1 and TRBJ1-6, with D perhaps TRBD1 (6 bases). CDR1 DFQATT and CDR2 SNEGSKA come from the germline V gene (reference sequence). The CDR3 sequence is 14 residues long. V was pared by 3 bases and J by 6 bases, with 12 bases between.

The chain carries TRBV29-1 and TRBJ2-7, with TRBD2 identical over 9 bases. Germline assignment: CDR1 SQVTM and CDR2 ANQGSEA. V shed 4 bases, J shed 6 bases, and the junction held 7 bases outside the gene matches. This CDR3 region has 13 residues. The CDR3 sequence: CSVVVSGSCEQYF. CDR3 nucleotides: TGCAGCGTTGTGGTTAGCGGGAGTTGCGAGCAGTACTTC.

This clonotype was observed a handful of times. This sequence joins TRBV28 and TRBJ2-1, with 7 nucleotides matching TRBD2. Germline V lookup: CDR1 MDHEN, CDR2 SYDVKM. J lost 5 bases, V lost 8 bases, and 9 bases had no gene match. This CDR3 region has 14 residues. The CDR3 nucleotides read TGTGCCAGCTTCAGGCAGCGGGGACACAATGAGCAGTTCTTC. It yields the protein CASFRQRGHNEQFF.

Written as DNA, the CDR3 is TGTGCCACCAGTGATTCGACAGGGTCCTACAATGAGCAGTTCTTC. Protein product: CATSDSTGSYNEQFF. The chain carries TRBV24-1 and TRBJ2-1; 7 nucleotides line up with TRBD1. V dropped 2 bases and J dropped 1; count of bases not matched to a gene: 1. Germline-derived CDR1 and CDR2 are KGHDR and SFDVKD. The CDR3 is 15 amino acids.

Only a few counts were recorded for this clonotype. V gene TRBV28 combines with J gene TRBJ2-7; tentatively, D is TRBD1 (6 bases). The CDR3 has 13 residues. Germline CDR1 and CDR2: MDHEN and SYDVKM. V was clipped by 5 bases and J by 2 bases, with 10 bases between them. The CDR3 DNA follows: TGTGCCAGCAGTAAGGACAGAACCTACGAGCAGTACTTC. It encodes CASSKDRTYEQYF.

In its sample, this clonotype was seen many times. CDR3 sequence reads: CSVVGLAGSYEQYF. The CDR3 nucleotides are TGCAGCGTAGTGGGACTAGCGGGCTCCTACGAGCAGTACTTC. This rearrangement joins TRBV29-1 to TRBJ2-7; the match to TRBD2 covers 12 bases. The V gene end was trimmed by 6 bases and the J gene end by 0 bases; junction bases not matched to a gene: 3. Per germline, CDR1 SQVTM and CDR2 ANQGSEA. CDR3 length: 14 residues.

This clonotype was seen only a few times. CDR3 sequence (DNA): TGTGCCAGCAGTCGAAACCGGGAATCCCCTAACTATGGCTACACCTTC. It specifies CASSRNRESPNYGYTF. The gene calls are TRBV6-1 and TRBJ1-2; D gene uncertain. The CDR3 is 16 residues long. V was clipped by 5 bases and J by 0 bases, with 16 bases between them. From germline, CDR1 is MNHNS and CDR2 SASEGT.

This clonotype was observed a few times. The rearrangement uses TRBV6-2 or TRBV6-3 and TRBJ2-5; D gene unclear. The end of the DNA is better explained by TRBJ2-7, so the J call may be wrong. This CDR3 has 12 amino acids. Looked up from germline, CDR1 is MNHEY and CDR2 is SVGEGT. The CDR3 reads CASNQPGYEQYF. Here the CDR3 DNA reads TGTGCCAGCAACCAGCCGGGCTACGAGCAGTACTTC.

The chain employs TRBV12-3 or TRBV12-4 and TRBJ2-1; perhaps TRBD1 as D (6 bases). The germline V and J ends were trimmed by 6 bases and 7 bases, with 13 bases remaining between them. The CDR3 consists of 13 residues. The CDR3 region is CASRAGALNEQFF. As DNA, the CDR3 is TGTGCCAGCAGGGCAGGGGCCCTTAATGAGCAGTTCTTC.

The chain uses TRBV7-2 and TRBJ2-6; D gene ambiguous. From germline, CDR1 is SGHTA and CDR2 FQGNSA. V lost 5 bases, J lost 0 bases, and 14 bases lay in between. The CDR3 has 17 residues. The CDR3 sequence: CASSAQPLGSGANVLTF. CDR3 bases: TGTGCCAGCAGCGCCCAACCTCTCGGCTCTGGGGCCAACGTCCTGACTTTC.

The J gene is TRBJ1-1, the V gene TRBV7-2; unclear D gene. Trimming removed 3 bases at V and 6 bases at J, with 8 bases between. CDR3 length equals 12 residues. Germline loops: CDR1 SGHTA, CDR2 FQGNSA. This CDR3 is CASSFFGAEAFF. CDR3 DNA: TGTGCCAGCAGCTTTTTTGGCGCTGAAGCTTTCTTT.